Detailed here is one T cell receptor (beta chain). Antigen: not known. The CDR3 spans 16 residues. V lost 3 bases to trimming and J lost 1 base; unmatched junction nucleotides: 3. The germline V gene encodes CDR1 SGHRS and CDR2 YFSETQ. This record comes from a study of cytomegalovirus exposure and HLA in healthy donors. Study in general: A subsequent analysis reported that the approximately 120 validation repertoires were produced on the same platform that had also been used for the 666 first-cohort repertoires. The study, taken as a whole, reports: TCR clusters originating in the first cohort tended to co-occur in the roughly 110 validation repertoires, according to a later analysis. The study flagged 150 to 200 TCR beta chains as cytomegalovirus-associated.

The donors were members of the validation cohort comprising over a hundred subjects, separate from the roughly 670-subject first cohort. Assay: immunoSEQ multiplex PCR; the TCRdb copy retains only in-frame clones and omits some. The top ten clones hold 0.95% to 1.5% of a sample with about 240,000 clones, 86% of them seen once. The receptor comes from a woman in her 30s in good health and CMV-seropositive. V usage is TRBV5-1 and J usage is TRBJ2-2; TRBD1 matches at 10 bases. Input material: PBMCs. CDR3 DNA: TGCGCCAGCAGCTCCGGGACAGGGGAGAACACCGGGGAGCTGTTTTTT. It translates to CASSSGTGENTGELFF. Looking up the rest from reference TRBV5-1 and TRBJ2-2 gives the full variable domain: KAGVTQTPRYLIKTRGQQVTLSCSPISGHRSVSWYQQTPGQGLQFLFEYFSETQRNKGNFPGRFSGRQFSNSRSEMNVSTLELGDSALYLCASSSGTGENTGELFFGEGSRLTVL.